Listed below are T cell receptor beta chains from one sample, sequenced in a study of T cell changes during pregnancy in multiple sclerosis. Profiling relied on immunoSEQ multiplex PCR, and the TCRdb table lists in-frame clones only, not all of them. The table has 70,000 to 100,000 clones, around 93% seen once. The input for sequencing was peripheral blood, taken in the first trimester of pregnancy. These receptors all come from a female donor with multiple sclerosis, enrolled in a pregnancy study. Both conserved end residues are part of each CDR3. The order of the fields is V gene, clone size, J gene, D gene, CDR3 protein, CDR3 DNA. D genes are given only for firm matches. Clone size is not always given. Where it is, it says once, few, many or a class for expanded clones.

TRBV6-4	.	TRBJ1-2	.	CASSPGTRPANYGYTF	TGTGCCAGCAGTCCCGGGACACGGCCCGCTAACTATGGCTACACCTTC
TRBV7-2	.	TRBJ2-3	TRBD2	CASSLGLAGGADTQYF	TGTGCCAGCAGCTTGGGGCTAGCGGGGGGGGCAGATACGCAGTATTTT
TRBV7-9	.	TRBJ1-2	TRBD1	CASSPRGRPGQGDYGYTF	TGTGCCAGCAGCCCTAGAGGAAGACCGGGACAGGGTGACTATGGCTACACCTTC
TRBV21-1	.	TRBJ1-1	.	CASSKIGWTGGHTNTEAFF	TGTGCCAGCAGCAAGATAGGCTGGACAGGGGGCCACACGAACACTGAAGCTTTCTTT
TRBV11-2	.	TRBJ2-1	.	CASEAVFYNEQFF	TGTGCCTCCGAAGCGGTATTTTACAATGAGCAGTTCTTC
TRBV5-1	once	TRBJ2-7	.	CASSFESNLPGYEQYF	TGCGCCAGCAGCTTTGAGTCAAACCTACCCGGCTACGAGCAGTACTTC
TRBV5-5	.	TRBJ2-1	TRBD1	CASSLVRQGVNEQFF	TGTGCCAGCAGCTTGGTGAGACAGGGTGTCAATGAGCAGTTCTTC
TRBV30	once	TRBJ2-1	TRBD2	CAWSVRASGSIHEQFF	TGTGCCTGGAGTGTACGGGCCAGCGGGAGTATCCATGAGCAGTTCTTC
TRBV10-3	.	TRBJ2-1	.	CAIRSSGEQHYNEQFF	TGTGCCATCAGGTCCTCGGGTGAGCAGCACTACAATGAGCAGTTCTTC
TRBV18	.	TRBJ2-5	.	CASSSGGMKGRETQYF	TGTGCCAGCTCATCCGGCGGGATGAAGGGGAGAGAGACCCAGTACTTC
TRBV4-2	.	TRBJ2-4	TRBD1	CASSQSPGTGENIQYF	TGTGCCAGCAGCCAAAGTCCAGGGACAGGGGAAAACATTCAGTACTTC
TRBV9	.	TRBJ2-7	TRBD1	CASSVGGTDYHEQYF	TGTGCCAGCAGCGTAGGTGGGACAGACTACCACGAGCAGTACTTC
TRBV18	.	TRBJ1-4	.	CASSLTNSNEKLFF	TGTGCCAGCTCACTCACAAATTCTAATGAAAAACTGTTTTTT
TRBV19	.	TRBJ2-5	.	CASSIFGGTETQYF	TGTGCCAGTAGTATATTCGGGGGAACGGAGACCCAGTACTTC
TRBV2	.	TRBJ1-4	TRBD1	CASTSWPGTGVEKLFF	TGTGCCAGCACCTCGTGGCCCGGGACAGGGGTCGAAAAACTGTTTTTT
TRBV5-1	.	TRBJ2-5	.	CASTRGRETQYF	TGCGCCAGCACCAGGGGTCGGGAGACCCAGTACTTC
TRBV5-1	.	TRBJ2-6	.	CASSLRSSDLTYSGANVLTF	TGCGCCAGCAGCTTAAGGTCGTCAGACTTAACTTACTCTGGGGCCAACGTCCTGACTTTC
TRBV6-6	.	TRBJ1-2	TRBD1	CASSTGVYGYTF	TGTGCCAGCTCCACAGGGGTCTATGGCTACACCTTC
TRBV7-9	.	TRBJ1-3	.	CASSLSTAYPGNTIYF	TGTGCCAGCAGCCTATCGACAGCCTATCCTGGAAACACCATATATTTT
TRBV4-3	.	TRBJ1-4	.	CASSQEAAGVGEKLFF	TGCGCCAGCAGCCAAGAGGCTGCAGGGGTGGGTGAAAAACTGTTTTTT
TRBV12-5	.	TRBJ1-2	.	CASGLGAGNIGANYGYTF	TGTGCTAGTGGTTTGGGGGCCGGAAATATAGGGGCTAACTATGGCTACACCTTC
TRBV5-5	.	TRBJ1-3	.	CASSLVPWGGTGNTIYF	TGTGCCAGCAGCTTGGTTCCATGGGGGGGGACTGGAAACACCATATATTTT
TRBV11-2	once	TRBJ1-1	.	CASSFHRDGTEAFF	TGTGCCAGCAGCTTCCACAGGGATGGCACTGAAGCTTTCTTT
TRBV28	.	TRBJ2-7	.	CASVPFRLAIHEQYF	TGTGCCAGCGTCCCGTTCCGGCTAGCGATCCACGAGCAGTACTTC
TRBV5-1	.	TRBJ2-3	TRBD2	CASSPRVAGPWGTQYF	TGCGCCAGCAGCCCTCGGGTAGCGGGACCATGGGGTACGCAGTATTTT
TRBV7-2	.	TRBJ2-7	TRBD2	CASSFLGRAFEQYF	TGTGCCAGCAGTTTTTTAGGGAGGGCATTCGAGCAGTACTTC
TRBV7-9	.	TRBJ2-1	TRBD1	CASSILVGRGQGPEDEQFF	TGTGCCAGCAGCATCCTCGTGGGACGCGGACAGGGGCCTGAGGATGAGCAGTTCTTC
TRBV7-3	.	TRBJ2-3	.	CASSIRDITDTQYF	TGTGCCAGCAGCATCCGGGACATCACAGATACGCAGTATTTT
TRBV9	.	TRBJ2-3	TRBD2	CASSAGLAASTDTQYF	TGTGCCAGCAGCGCGGGACTAGCGGCTAGCACAGATACGCAGTATTTT
TRBV5-1	.	TRBJ2-7	TRBD1	CASSLGTGGHAYF	TGCGCCAGCAGCTTGGGGACAGGGGGTCACGCGTACTTC
TRBV9	.	TRBJ1-6	.	CASSAEGSSPLHF	TGTGCCAGCAGCGCCGAGGGATCATCACCCCTCCACTTT
TRBV18	.	TRBJ2-5	.	CASSPGNSVETQYF	TGTGCCAGCTCACCAGGGAATAGCGTAGAGACCCAGTACTTC
TRBV14	few	TRBJ1-2	TRBD1	CASSQNRGTLNYGYTF	TGTGCCAGCAGCCAAAACAGGGGGACCCTTAACTATGGCTACACCTTC
TRBV5-8	.	TRBJ1-6	.	CASSLSWGGGGSPLHF	TGTGCCAGCAGCTTATCTTGGGGAGGTGGTGGTTCACCCCTCCACTTT
TRBV13	.	TRBJ2-7	.	CASSPIGQYEQYF	TGTGCCAGCAGCCCAATCGGACAGTACGAGCAGTACTTC
TRBV4-1	.	TRBJ2-1	TRBD2	CASSQDLRIGGGVYNEQFF	TGCGCCAGCAGCCAAGACTTGAGAATTGGCGGGGGGGTCTACAATGAGCAGTTCTTC
TRBV2	.	TRBJ1-2	.	CASTGDFAGYTF	TGTGCCAGCACCGGGGACTTCGCCGGCTACACCTTC
TRBV2	.	TRBJ2-3	.	CASRLRAGLNTDTQYF	TGTGCCAGCAGGCTACGGGCGGGTCTAAACACAGATACGCAGTATTTT
TRBV15	.	TRBJ2-3	.	CATSRVSGGSTDTQYF	TGTGCCACCAGCAGAGTATCCGGCGGGAGCACAGATACGCAGTATTTT
TRBV2	once	TRBJ2-7	.	CASSPTRTYEQYF	TGTGCCAGCAGTCCGACCAGGACCTACGAGCAGTACTTC
TRBV5-6	.	TRBJ2-7	TRBD1	CASSLGGGLSYEQYF	TGTGCCAGCAGCTTGGGAGGGGGCCTTTCCTACGAGCAGTACTTC
TRBV6-1	.	TRBJ2-1	.	CASSEAMGGWFYNEQFF	TGTGCCAGCAGTGAAGCGATGGGGGGATGGTTCTACAATGAGCAGTTCTTC
TRBV20-1	.	TRBJ2-7	TRBD2	CSARGLAGGYF	TGCAGTGCTAGAGGGCTAGCGGGGGGGTACTTC
TRBV7-2	once	TRBJ1-2	TRBD1	CASSLGTGRNYGYTF	TGTGCCAGCAGCTTAGGGACAGGCCGGAACTATGGCTACACCTTC
TRBV5-5	.	TRBJ1-3	.	CASRLQGTGNTIYF	TGTGCCAGCAGGCTCCAGGGGACCGGAAACACCATATATTTT
TRBV6-5	.	TRBJ2-2	TRBD1	CASSYSWTGQAGELFF	TGTGCCAGCAGTTACTCCTGGACAGGGCAGGCCGGGGAGCTGTTTTTT
TRBV29-1	once	TRBJ1-1	TRBD1	CSVEDLASQGAAFF	TGCAGCGTTGAAGATCTGGCGTCACAGGGGGCGGCTTTCTTT
TRBV10-2	once	TRBJ2-1	TRBD2	CASSEWYTGGINNEQFF	TGCGCCAGCAGTGAATGGTATACCGGGGGGATAAACAATGAGCAGTTCTTC